This T cell receptor (beta chain) was captured in a study of cytomegalovirus exposure and HLA in healthy donors. Study outcomes and limitations: What a later analysis reportedly showed was that an Asian-associated ancestry cluster had fewer N-insertions than the approximately 700-donor mean. Analysis performed later showed TCR beta chains linked to HLA being more clonally expanded than equally common others.

The V and J ends lost 1 base and 7 bases respectively, with 14 bases between them. Germline lookup yields CDR1 GTSNPN and CDR2 SVGIG (reference sequence). There are 14 residues in the CDR3. The primer mix had 60 Vbeta and 13 Jbeta primers. Measured with immunoSEQ multiplex PCR; TCRdb has only the in-frame clones, and not every one. The data show 120,000 or so clones, around 75% seen once. On this clone itself: Its antigen is as yet unknown.

The sequencing sample was made of PBMCs. The clonotype comes from a woman aged 40 to 50 in good health and CMV-seropositive. This chain links TRBV30 with TRBJ1-5, with D possibly matching TRBD1 (6 bases). Here the CDR3 DNA reads TGTGCCTGGAGTGACCCCAGGGGCGTGCAGCCCCAGCATTTT. Translation: CAWSDPRGVQPQHF. The whole variable domain, filled in from reference TRBV30 and TRBJ1-5, reads SQTIHQWPATLVQPVGSPLSLECTVEGTSNPNLYWYRQAAGRGLQLLFYSVGIGQISSEVPQNLSASRPQDRQFILSSKKLLLSDSGFYLCAWSDPRGVQPQHFGDGTRLSIL.